The T cell receptor (beta chain) described here comes from a study of blood T cell repertoires in COVID-19. Study details: Samples representing acute and convalescent COVID-19 were sourced from the United States, Italy and Spain. T cells, B-cell-depleted T cells, or PBMCs provided the cDNA or gDNA that served as material.

Study processing details: The assay estimated nucleated cells by amplifying reference gene primers. The method was immunoSEQ multiplex PCR; TCRdb's version includes in-frame clones alone and lacks a portion of them. V and J calls and clone size are those listed in that table; D and trimming were worked out from the DNA. The sample shows more than 70,000 clones, about four fifths of them seen only once. Trimming pared 5 bases from V and 2 bases from J, leaving 12 bases between. The V gene's germline CDR1 is SQVTM and CDR2 ANQGSEA. This CDR3 contains 13 residues. The sequencing input was peripheral blood. The chain uses TRBV29-1 and TRBJ1-1; D is possibly TRBD1 (6 bases). This sequence was found in a woman aged 70-85 years with acute or convalescent COVID-19. As DNA, the CDR3 is TGCAGCGTTCTACAGGGAAGCAACACTGAAGCTTTCTTT. It translates to CSVLQGSNTEAFF.